The 14 T cell receptor beta chains listed next were all sequenced from one sample in a study of OX40 agonist ivuxolimab in advanced cancers. Produced via immunoSEQ multiplex PCR; TCRdb's table is partial and in-frame only. The table includes 50,000 to 60,000 clones, approximately 83% detected once. The material sequenced was CD4+ or CD8+ T cells sorted from blood, taken in a trial of the OX40 agonist ivuxolimab. These receptors originate from an adult with an advanced solid tumor such as melanoma, head and neck, liver or kidney cancer.

The V call is TRBV2, the J call TRBJ1-1; 8 bases map to TRBD1. From germline, CDR1 is SNHLY and CDR2 FYNNEI. The CDR3 is 14 residues long. V gave up 6 bases and J gave up 0 bases; unmatched junction bases: 3. CDR3 protein: CASSVDRVNTEAFF. The CDR3 coding sequence is TGTGCCAGCAGCGTGGACAGGGTGAACACTGAAGCTTTCTTT.

This chain joins TRBV2 and TRBJ2-5, with D maybe TRBD2 (6 bases). The germline gives CDR1 SNHLY, CDR2 FYNNEI. Trimming shortened V by 7 bases and J by 2 bases, and 20 bases separated the two germline ends. The CDR3 totals 16 residues. Here the CDR3 DNA reads TGTGCCAGCACTCGTGGACTTCGCGGGAAGCAAGAGACCCAGTACTTC. Translation: CASTRGLRGKQETQYF.

The gene calls are TRBV2 and TRBJ1-4; D call uncertain. Deletions cut 7 bases from V and 1 base from J, with 16 bases between. CDR1 is SNHLY, CDR2 FYNNEI, per germline. The CDR3 consists of 16 residues. CDR3: CASTPDGFGTNEKLFF. The DNA of the CDR3 is TGTGCCAGCACCCCGGACGGGTTCGGAACTAATGAAAAACTGTTTTTT.

The chain links TRBV7-2 to TRBJ1-4; D unresolved. Germline V CDR1 and CDR2: SGHTA, FQGNSA. This CDR3 has 15 residues. V lost 0 bases and J 0 bases, leaving 5 bases between the germline ends. CDR3 residues: CASSLALSTNEKLFF. DNA of the CDR3: TGTGCCAGCAGCTTAGCTCTTTCAACTAATGAAAAACTGTTTTTT.

The CDR3 DNA reads TGTGCCTGGAGTGGATTGAACACTGAAGCTTTCTTT. Encoded protein: CAWSGLNTEAFF. The genes are TRBV30 and TRBJ1-1, with D uncertain. Germline CDR1 is GTSNPN and CDR2 is SVGIG (reference sequence). The ends were cut back, 1 base at V and 0 bases at J, with 3 bases in the middle. The CDR3 has 12 residues.

The genes are TRBV10-1 and TRBJ2-7, with D possibly TRBD2 on 5 matching bases. Germline CDR1 reads WNHNN; CDR2 reads SYGVQD (reference sequence). This CDR3 is built from 15 residues. V was trimmed by 0 bases and J by 6 bases, leaving 15 bases between them. Here the CDR3 DNA reads TGCGCCAGCAGTGAGTCGACCGGGATGAGAAGCGAGCAGTACTTC. Amino acids: CASSESTGMRSEQYF.

The rearrangement links TRBV6-1 to TRBJ1-6, with 9 bases that match TRBD1. From germline, CDR1 is MNHNS and CDR2 SASEGT. This CDR3 has 15 residues. V was clipped by 6 bases and J by 6 bases; unmatched bases: 6. CDR3 nucleotides: TGTGCCAGCAGAGTGGGACAGGGCCTTAATTCACCCCTCCACTTT. Translation: CASRVGQGLNSPLHF.

The V gene is TRBV11-3, the J gene TRBJ1-1; no reliable D call. The CDR3 has 13 residues. Per the germline V gene, CDR1 is SGHNT and CDR2 is YENEEA. V dropped 6 bases and J dropped 4 bases, with 12 bases sitting between them. In DNA form, the CDR3 reads TGTGCCAGCAGTCTGACGAAATTCACTGAAGCTTTCTTT. It encodes CASSLTKFTEAFF.

Ten or more counts support this clone. V and J are TRBV2 and TRBJ1-6, with 7 nucleotides matching TRBD1. The CDR3 runs to 14 residues. V lost 7 bases and J lost 8; bases outside the gene matches: 8. The germline V gene has CDR1 SNHLY and CDR2 FYNNEI. CDR3 DNA: TGTGCCAGCAAAAGACAGGGTGTTTATTCACCCCTCCACTTT. It translates to CASKRQGVYSPLHF.

This rearrangement joins TRBV21-1 to TRBJ2-7; the table's TRBD2 call for D was not verified on the DNA. TRBV21-1 is termed a pseudogene. The CDR3 totals 19 residues. The CDR3 coding sequence is TGTGCCAGCAGCAAAGTGGTGGGGCAGGGGCGGGAGGATCACTACGAGCAGTACTTC. Amino acid sequence: CASSKVVGQGREDHYEQYF.

The rearrangement links TRBV28 to TRBJ2-7; 7 bases agree with TRBD2. The V and J ends lost 7 bases and 5 bases, in that order; junction bases with no gene match: 11. Germline CDR1 MDHEN, CDR2 SYDVKM. This CDR3 contains 14 residues. CDR3 in DNA: TGTGCCAGCACCGCCTCCGGCGGGAGAAACGAGCAGTACTTC. Amino acid sequence: CASTASGGRNEQYF.

V gene TRBV11-1 combines with J gene TRBJ1-1; D gene uncertain. Germline V CDR1 and CDR2: SGHAT, FQDESV (reference sequence). V gave up 1 base and J gave up 6 bases, with 12 bases separating them. The CDR3 has 14 residues. The CDR3 loop is CASSLGVRTAEAFF. Written as DNA, the CDR3 is TGTGCCAGCAGCTTAGGAGTCAGGACCGCTGAAGCTTTCTTT.

This sequence joins TRBV5-8 and TRBJ2-5; D possibly uses TRBD1 or TRBD2 (5 bases each). CDR3 length equals 14 residues. V was trimmed by 0 bases and J by 4 bases, leaving 10 bases between them. CDR1 is SGHTS and CDR2 is YDEGEE in the germline V gene. The DNA for the CDR3 is TGTGCCAGCAGCTTGGCGGCAGGGACAGAGACCCAGTACTTC. Translation: CASSLAAGTETQYF.

The chain uses TRBV5-1 and TRBJ2-5; 10 nucleotides align to TRBD2. The CDR3 totals 15 residues. Germline values: CDR1 SGHRS, CDR2 YFSETQ. V was pared by 0 bases and J by 5 bases, with 4 bases of the junction left unmatched. The CDR3 protein is CASSLGAGGIETQYF. CDR3 nucleotide sequence: TGCGCCAGCAGCTTGGGAGCGGGAGGGATTGAGACCCAGTACTTC.